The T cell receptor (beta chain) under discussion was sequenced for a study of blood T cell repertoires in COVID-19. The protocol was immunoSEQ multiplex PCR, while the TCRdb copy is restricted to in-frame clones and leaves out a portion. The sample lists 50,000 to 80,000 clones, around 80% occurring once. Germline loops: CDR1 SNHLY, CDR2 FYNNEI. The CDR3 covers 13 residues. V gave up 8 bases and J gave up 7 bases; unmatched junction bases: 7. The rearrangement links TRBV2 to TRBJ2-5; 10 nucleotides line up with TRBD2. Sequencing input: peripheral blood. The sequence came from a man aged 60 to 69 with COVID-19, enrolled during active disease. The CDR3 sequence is CASFSGGAGTQYF. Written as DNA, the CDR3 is TGTGCCAGCTTCAGCGGGGGGGCAGGGACCCAGTACTTC.